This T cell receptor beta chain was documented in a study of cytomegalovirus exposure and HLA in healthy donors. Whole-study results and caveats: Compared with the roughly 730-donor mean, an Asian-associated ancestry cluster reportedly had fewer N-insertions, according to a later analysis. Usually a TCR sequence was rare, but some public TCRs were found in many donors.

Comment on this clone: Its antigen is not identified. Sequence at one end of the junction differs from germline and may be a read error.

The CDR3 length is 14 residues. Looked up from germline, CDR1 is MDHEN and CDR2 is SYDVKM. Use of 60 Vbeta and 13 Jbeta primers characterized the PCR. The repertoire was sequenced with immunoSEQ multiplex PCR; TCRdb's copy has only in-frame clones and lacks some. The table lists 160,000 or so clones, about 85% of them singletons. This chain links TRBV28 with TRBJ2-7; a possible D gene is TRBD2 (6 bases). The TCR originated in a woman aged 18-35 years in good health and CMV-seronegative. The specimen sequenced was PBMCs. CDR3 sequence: CASNLPDIRGEQYF. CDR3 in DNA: TGTGCCAGCAATTTACCAGATATCCGGGGGGAGCAGTACTTC.